This T cell receptor beta chain is drawn from a study of T cells in women clearing cervical HPV infection. Study overall: Cases were women with histologically confirmed HPV16-related CIN3 or worse, including 2 invasive cancers. For cases, blood was sampled a median around 150 days after lesion detection, interquartile range roughly 80 to 220 days.

In regard to this clone: The sequenced fragment ends 3 residues before the CDR3 boundary, so the rest is inferred from the germline J gene.

The germline gives CDR1 DFQATT, CDR2 SNEGSKA (reference sequence). Trimming shortened V by 0 bases and J by 0 bases, and 9 bases separated the two germline ends. This CDR3 has 14 amino acids. Sequenced by immunoSEQ multiplex PCR; TCRdb stores in-frame clones only, minus some. This specimen shows some 30,000 clones; the ten leading clones hold 7.5% to 10%. The chain recombines TRBV20-1 with TRBJ2-7; D possibly corresponds to TRBD2 (6 bases). This TCR was recovered from a woman between 18 and 70 years old with a cervical HPV16 infection that either progressed to CIN3+ or cleared (not recorded which). Source material: blood buffy coat. The sequenced part of the CDR3 DNA is TGCAGTGCTAGAGATAGCGGAGACTCCTACGAG. Its translation is CSARDSGDSYE. In full, the CDR3 reads CSARDSGDSYEQYF.